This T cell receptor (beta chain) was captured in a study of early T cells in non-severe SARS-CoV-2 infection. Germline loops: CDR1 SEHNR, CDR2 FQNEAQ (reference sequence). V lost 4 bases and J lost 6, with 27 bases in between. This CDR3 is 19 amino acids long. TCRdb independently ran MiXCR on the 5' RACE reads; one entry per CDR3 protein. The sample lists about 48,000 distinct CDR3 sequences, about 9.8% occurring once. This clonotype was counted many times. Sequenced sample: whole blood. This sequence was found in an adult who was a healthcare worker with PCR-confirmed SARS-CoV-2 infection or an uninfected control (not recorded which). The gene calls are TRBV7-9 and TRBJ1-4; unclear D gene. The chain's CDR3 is CASSSKEGVGFLRDEKLFF. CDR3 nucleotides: TGTGCCAGCAGCTCAAAAGAAGGTGTCGGGTTCCTAAGGGATGAAAAACTGTTTTTT. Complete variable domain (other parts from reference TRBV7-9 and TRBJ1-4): DTGVSQNPRHKITKRGQNVTFRCDPISEHNRLYWYRQTLGQGPEFLTYFQNEAQLEKSRLLSDRFSAERPKGSFSTLEIQRTEQGDSAMYLCASSSKEGVGFLRDEKLFFGSGTQLSVL.